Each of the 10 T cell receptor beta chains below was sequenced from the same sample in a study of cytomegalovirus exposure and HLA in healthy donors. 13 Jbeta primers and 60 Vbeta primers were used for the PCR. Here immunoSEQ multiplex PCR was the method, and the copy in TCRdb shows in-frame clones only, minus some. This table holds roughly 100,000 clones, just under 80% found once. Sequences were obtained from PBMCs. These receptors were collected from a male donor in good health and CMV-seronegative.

The CDR3 protein is CASSPRLAVADTQYF. As DNA, the CDR3 is TGTGCCAGCAGCCCCCGACTAGCGGTAGCAGATACGCAGTATTTT. The rearrangement links TRBV7-8 to TRBJ2-3, with 9 bases lining up with TRBD2. The CDR3 runs 15 residues. The germline V gene has CDR1 SGHVS and CDR2 FQNEAQ. V was clipped by 5 bases and J by 4 bases; unmatched bases: 7.

The DNA for the CDR3 is TGCGCCAGCACCAACGGGACTCTCACCGGGACAGTGCTCGGCGGCGAGCAGTACTTC. It is translated as CASTNGTLTGTVLGGEQYF. The gene calls are TRBV5-1 and TRBJ2-7, with D maybe TRBD1 (7 bases). V was cut by 6 bases and J by 6 bases, with 34 bases left in between. CDR1 SGHRS and CDR2 YFSETQ come from the germline V gene. This CDR3 region has 19 residues.

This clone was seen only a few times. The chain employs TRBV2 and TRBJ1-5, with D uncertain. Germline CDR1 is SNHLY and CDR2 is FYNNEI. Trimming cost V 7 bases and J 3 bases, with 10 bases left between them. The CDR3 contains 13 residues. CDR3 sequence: CASTRGNNQPQHF. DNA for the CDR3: TGTGCCAGCACCCGAGGGAACAATCAGCCCCAGCATTTT.

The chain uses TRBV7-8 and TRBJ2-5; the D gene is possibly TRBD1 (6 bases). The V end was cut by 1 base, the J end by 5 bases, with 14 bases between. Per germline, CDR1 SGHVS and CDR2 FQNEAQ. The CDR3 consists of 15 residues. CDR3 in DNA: TGTGCCAGCAGCTTAGTGGGACACCAGCGGGAGACCCAGTACTTC. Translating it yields CASSLVGHQRETQYF.

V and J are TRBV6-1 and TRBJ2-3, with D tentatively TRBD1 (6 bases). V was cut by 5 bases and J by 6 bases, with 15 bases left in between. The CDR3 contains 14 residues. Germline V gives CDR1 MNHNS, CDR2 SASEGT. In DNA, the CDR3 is TGTGCCAGCAGTCCCCAGGGGCACTCGGATACGCAGTATTTT. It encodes CASSPQGHSDTQYF.

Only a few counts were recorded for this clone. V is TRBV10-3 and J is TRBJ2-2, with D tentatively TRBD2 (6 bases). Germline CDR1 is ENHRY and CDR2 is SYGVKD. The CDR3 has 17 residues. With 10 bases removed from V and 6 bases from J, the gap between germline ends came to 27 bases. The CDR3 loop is CATGAGLVAVGAGELFF. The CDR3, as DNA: TGTGCCACCGGGGCGGGACTTGTGGCGGTTGGTGCCGGGGAGCTGTTTTTT.

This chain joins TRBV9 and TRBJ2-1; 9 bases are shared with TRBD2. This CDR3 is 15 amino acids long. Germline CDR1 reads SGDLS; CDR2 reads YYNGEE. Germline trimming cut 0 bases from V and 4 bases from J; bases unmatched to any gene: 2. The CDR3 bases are TGTGCCAGCAGCGTAGGAGCGGGAGGTTACAATGAGCAGTTCTTC. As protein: CASSVGAGGYNEQFF.

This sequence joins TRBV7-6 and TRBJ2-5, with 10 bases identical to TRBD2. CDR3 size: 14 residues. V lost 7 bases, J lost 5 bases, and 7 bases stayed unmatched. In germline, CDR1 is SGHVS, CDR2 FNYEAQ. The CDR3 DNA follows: TGTGCCAGCACCCAGCGAGCGGGAGGGGAGACCCAGTACTTC. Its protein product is CASTQRAGGETQYF.

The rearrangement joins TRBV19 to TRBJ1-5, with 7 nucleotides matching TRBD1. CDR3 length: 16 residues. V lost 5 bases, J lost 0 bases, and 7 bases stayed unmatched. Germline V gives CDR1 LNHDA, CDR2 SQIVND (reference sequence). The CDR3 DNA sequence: TGTGCCAGTAGTGCGCGGACAGGTAATAGCAATCAGCCCCAGCATTTT. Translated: CASSARTGNSNQPQHF.

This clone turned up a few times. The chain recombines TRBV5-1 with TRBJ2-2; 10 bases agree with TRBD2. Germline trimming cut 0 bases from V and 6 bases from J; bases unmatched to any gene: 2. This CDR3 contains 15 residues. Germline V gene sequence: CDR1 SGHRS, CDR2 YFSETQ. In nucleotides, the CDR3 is TGCGCCAGCAGCTTGGTGCTAGCGGGAGCCGGGGAGCTGTTTTTT. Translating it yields CASSLVLAGAGELFF. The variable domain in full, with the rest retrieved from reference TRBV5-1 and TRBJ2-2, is KAGVTQTPRYLIKTRGQQVTLSCSPISGHRSVSWYQQTPGQGLQFLFEYFSETQRNKGNFPGRFSGRQFSNSRSEMNVSTLELGDSALYLCASSLVLAGAGELFFGEGSRLTVL.